This is a list of T cell receptor beta chains from one sample in a study of cytomegalovirus exposure and HLA in healthy donors. Clones were read by immunoSEQ multiplex PCR, and TCRdb kept only the in-frame ones, dropping some. The data contain over 200,000 clones, 70% to 90% of them singletons. The source material was PBMCs. These receptors originate from a human donor in good health. The CDR3 runs from the conserved cysteine through the conserved F or W. D genes are given only for firm matches. Not every row has a clone size; where given, it reads once, few, many or a size class.

abundance: .
v_gene: TRBV7-8
d_gene: .
j_gene: TRBJ2-7
CDR3nt: TGTGCCAGCAGCTTAGCGCAGGGCTACGAGCAGTACTTC
CDR3aa: CASSLAQGYEQYF

abundance: .
v_gene: TRBV28
d_gene: .
j_gene: TRBJ2-7
CDR3nt: TGTGCCAGCAGTGAGGCCGGCAGGGACTACGAGCAGTACTTC
CDR3aa: CASSEAGRDYEQYF

abundance: once
v_gene: TRBV4-2
d_gene: TRBD2
j_gene: TRBJ2-2
CDR3nt: TGTGCCAGCAGGCCGGGAGGGACCGGGGAGCTGTTTTTT
CDR3aa: CASRPGGTGELFF

abundance: .
v_gene: TRBV5-1
d_gene: TRBD2
j_gene: TRBJ2-5
CDR3nt: TGCGCCAGCAGCAATAGCCCCGGACTAGCGTCTGAGACCCAGTACTTC
CDR3aa: CASSNSPGLASETQYF

abundance: .
v_gene: TRBV6-5
d_gene: TRBD2
j_gene: TRBJ2-1
CDR3nt: TGTGCCAGCAACGACTGGGAGGGAAACAATGAGCAGTTCTTC
CDR3aa: CASNDWEGNNEQFF

abundance: once
v_gene: TRBV7-2
d_gene: .
j_gene: TRBJ2-1
CDR3nt: TGTGCCAGCAGCTCCAGGAGGGTAGGATACAATGAGCAGTTCTTC
CDR3aa: CASSSRRVGYNEQFF

abundance: .
v_gene: TRBV5-8
d_gene: .
j_gene: TRBJ1-5
CDR3nt: TGTGCCAGCAGCTTTCAAGGGGGCAATCAGCCCCAGCATTTT
CDR3aa: CASSFQGGNQPQHF

abundance: .
v_gene: TRBV2
d_gene: TRBD1
j_gene: TRBJ1-2
CDR3nt: TGTGCCAGCAGTGATCAGGGGGCGAGCTATGGCTACACCTTC
CDR3aa: CASSDQGASYGYTF

abundance: .
v_gene: TRBV27
d_gene: TRBD1
j_gene: TRBJ1-4
CDR3nt: TGTGCCAGCAGGGGGACAGCAACTAATGAAAAACTGTTTTTT
CDR3aa: CASRGTATNEKLFF

abundance: .
v_gene: TRBV5-4
d_gene: TRBD1
j_gene: TRBJ2-7
CDR3nt: TGTGCCAGCAGCTCCAAAACCCCCGGGACAGGTGGAATAGGTCTGCAGTACTTC
CDR3aa: CASSSKTPGTGGIGLQYF

abundance: .
v_gene: TRBV5-1
d_gene: TRBD2
j_gene: TRBJ2-2
CDR3nt: TGCGCCAGCAGCTCGTCGTGGACTAGCGGGGGGGGGAACACCGGGGAGCTGTTTTTT
CDR3aa: CASSSSWTSGGGNTGELFF

abundance: once
v_gene: TRBV19
d_gene: .
j_gene: TRBJ2-3
CDR3nt: TGTGCCAGTATCCCGCGGCACAACACAGATACGCAGTATTTT
CDR3aa: CASIPRHNTDTQYF

abundance: .
v_gene: TRBV6-5
d_gene: .
j_gene: TRBJ1-2
CDR3nt: TGTGCCAGCAGGGGCGGGGGGGCCTTGGGCTATGGCTACACCTTC
CDR3aa: CASRGGGALGYGYTF

abundance: .
v_gene: TRBV27
d_gene: TRBD2
j_gene: TRBJ2-4
CDR3nt: TGTGCCAGCAGTCAGCCCGGGACAGGGGGACTAGCGGGAAACCTTCTAGCCAAAAACATTCAGTACTTC
CDR3aa: CASSQPGTGGLAGNLLAKNIQYF

abundance: .
v_gene: TRBV7-8
d_gene: TRBD1
j_gene: TRBJ1-2
CDR3nt: TGTGCCAGCAGCAGGGGACAGAGAATCGACTATGGCTACACCTTC
CDR3aa: CASSRGQRIDYGYTF

abundance: .
v_gene: TRBV7-8
d_gene: TRBD2
j_gene: TRBJ2-7
CDR3nt: TGTGCCAGCAGCACGACTAGCGACCGGGTTTCCTACGAGCAGTACTTC
CDR3aa: CASSTTSDRVSYEQYF

abundance: .
v_gene: TRBV7-9
d_gene: .
j_gene: TRBJ2-2
CDR3nt: TGTGCCAGCAGAGCGGACGGATTGAACACCGGGGAGCTGTTTTTT
CDR3aa: CASRADGLNTGELFF

abundance: .
v_gene: TRBV5-1
d_gene: TRBD2
j_gene: TRBJ2-7
CDR3nt: TGCGCCAGCAGTTTCAGCGGGGGGGCCTACGAGCAGTACTTC
CDR3aa: CASSFSGGAYEQYF

abundance: .
v_gene: TRBV5-1
d_gene: TRBD2
j_gene: TRBJ2-7
CDR3nt: TGCGCCAGCAGCTTGGCTCTGGGGAGCGGACTAGCGTATAGCTCCTACGAGCAGTACTTC
CDR3aa: CASSLALGSGLAYSSYEQYF

abundance: .
v_gene: TRBV9
d_gene: TRBD2
j_gene: TRBJ2-1
CDR3nt: TGTGCCAGCAGCGCCCGGGACTATAACAATGAGCAGTTCTTC
CDR3aa: CASSARDYNNEQFF

abundance: .
v_gene: TRBV29-1
d_gene: TRBD1
j_gene: TRBJ1-1
CDR3nt: TGCAGCGTTGAATTGGCAGGGGGCTTGAACACTGAAGCTTTCTTT
CDR3aa: CSVELAGGLNTEAFF

abundance: .
v_gene: TRBV5-1
d_gene: .
j_gene: TRBJ2-7
CDR3nt: TGCGCCAGCAGCCCCCCCGACTCTTGGCAGTACTTC
CDR3aa: CASSPPDSWQYF

abundance: few
v_gene: TRBV5-4
d_gene: TRBD2
j_gene: TRBJ2-7
CDR3nt: TGTGCCAGCAGCATAGCGGGAGTAGGGTACGAGCAGTACTTC
CDR3aa: CASSIAGVGYEQYF

abundance: once
v_gene: TRBV5-1
d_gene: TRBD2
j_gene: TRBJ2-1
CDR3nt: TGCGCCAGCAGCTTGAACGGGAGGGGTGACAATGAGCAGTTCTTC
CDR3aa: CASSLNGRGDNEQFF

abundance: .
v_gene: TRBV2
d_gene: TRBD1
j_gene: TRBJ2-1
CDR3nt: TGTGCCAGCAGCAAGGAACAGGGGTGGGAGCAGTTCTTC
CDR3aa: CASSKEQGWEQFF

abundance: .
v_gene: TRBV6-1
d_gene: TRBD2
j_gene: TRBJ2-7
CDR3nt: TGTGCCAGCAGTGAAGCGCCATTTACGTCGGGAGGCCTCTACGAGCAGTACTTC
CDR3aa: CASSEAPFTSGGLYEQYF

abundance: .
v_gene: TRBV5-1
d_gene: .
j_gene: TRBJ1-2
CDR3nt: TGCGCCAGCAGCTTGGAGGGGAGGGATGGCTACACCTTC
CDR3aa: CASSLEGRDGYTF

abundance: .
v_gene: TRBV7-9
d_gene: .
j_gene: TRBJ1-1
CDR3nt: TGTTCCAGCAGCTCGTCTGAAGCTTTCTTT
CDR3aa: CSSSSSEAFF

abundance: .
v_gene: TRBV5-1
d_gene: TRBD1
j_gene: TRBJ2-7
CDR3nt: TGCGCCAGCAGCTTGACAACAGGGGGCCCATCCTACGAGCAGTACTTC
CDR3aa: CASSLTTGGPSYEQYF

abundance: once
v_gene: TRBV6-1
d_gene: TRBD2
j_gene: TRBJ2-7
CDR3nt: TGTGCCAGCAGTGAAGGTGGGGGACTAGCGGGGAAGCAGTACTTC
CDR3aa: CASSEGGGLAGKQYF

abundance: .
v_gene: TRBV11-2
d_gene: TRBD2
j_gene: TRBJ2-2
CDR3nt: TGTGCCAGCAGCATCCTCCGACTAGCGGGAGCTCTGAACACCGGGGAGCTGTTTTTT
CDR3aa: CASSILRLAGALNTGELFF

abundance: few
v_gene: TRBV5-6
d_gene: TRBD1
j_gene: TRBJ1-1
CDR3nt: TGTGCCAGCAGCTTTCAGGGGGCAAGGGGGAACACTGAAGCTTTCTTT
CDR3aa: CASSFQGARGNTEAFF

abundance: .
v_gene: TRBV7-9
d_gene: .
j_gene: TRBJ2-3
CDR3nt: TGTGCCAGCAGTTCCTCCTTTCCCGCATCCGGAGATACGCAGTATTTT
CDR3aa: CASSSSFPASGDTQYF

abundance: .
v_gene: TRBV6-6
d_gene: .
j_gene: TRBJ2-7
CDR3nt: TGTGCCAGCACCTCACGGCAGGACTTGAGGCACTACGAGCAGTACTTC
CDR3aa: CASTSRQDLRHYEQYF

abundance: .
v_gene: TRBV29-1
d_gene: .
j_gene: TRBJ2-1
CDR3nt: TGCAGCGTTGAAGGCAGGGGTCGTTACAATGAGCAGTTCTTC
CDR3aa: CSVEGRGRYNEQFF

abundance: .
v_gene: TRBV6-5
d_gene: TRBD2
j_gene: TRBJ2-7
CDR3nt: TGTGCCAGCAGTTACTCGCGGGGGACCTACGAGCAGTACTTC
CDR3aa: CASSYSRGTYEQYF

abundance: .
v_gene: TRBV6-1
d_gene: .
j_gene: TRBJ1-5
CDR3nt: TGTGCCAGCAGTGAAATCAGGGGTCGCAATCAGCCCCAGCATTTT
CDR3aa: CASSEIRGRNQPQHF

abundance: .
v_gene: TRBV27
d_gene: .
j_gene: TRBJ2-7
CDR3nt: TGTGCCAGCAGTCTTAAGCTACGCTACGAGCAGTACTTC
CDR3aa: CASSLKLRYEQYF

abundance: .
v_gene: TRBV7-9
d_gene: TRBD1
j_gene: TRBJ2-5
CDR3nt: TGTGCCAGCAGCTCGCCCCGCCGGGGGCCAGGGGGCGGTGGAGAGACCCAGTACTTC
CDR3aa: CASSSPRRGPGGGGETQYF

abundance: .
v_gene: TRBV19
d_gene: .
j_gene: TRBJ2-3
CDR3nt: TGTGCCAGTAGCGATCGGTGGGATACGCAGTATTTT
CDR3aa: CASSDRWDTQYF

abundance: .
v_gene: TRBV13
d_gene: TRBD1
j_gene: TRBJ2-3
CDR3nt: TGTGCCAGCAGCCAGGCCGGACAGGGGGCGGGAGATACGCAGTATTTT
CDR3aa: CASSQAGQGAGDTQYF

abundance: .
v_gene: TRBV20-1
d_gene: .
j_gene: TRBJ2-7
CDR3nt: TGCAGTGCCAAACTAGGTTGGGAGCAGTACTTC
CDR3aa: CSAKLGWEQYF

abundance: .
v_gene: TRBV6-1
d_gene: .
j_gene: TRBJ2-5
CDR3nt: TGTGTATTGACCAAACCCGAGCGAGAGACCCAGTACTTC
CDR3aa: CVLTKPERETQYF

abundance: .
v_gene: TRBV5-4
d_gene: .
j_gene: TRBJ2-1
CDR3nt: TGTGCCAGCAGCTTGGGTAGCGGATCAGACTCCTACAATGAGCAGTTCTTC
CDR3aa: CASSLGSGSDSYNEQFF

abundance: .
v_gene: TRBV5-8
d_gene: TRBD2
j_gene: TRBJ2-7
CDR3nt: TGTGCCAGCAGCACGACTAGCGGGAGGGCCTCCCCTTACTTC
CDR3aa: CASSTTSGRASPYF

abundance: .
v_gene: TRBV4-3
d_gene: .
j_gene: TRBJ1-2
CDR3nt: TGCGCCAGCAGCCAAGGTCAGTCGGTCGCGGAAAACTATGGCTACACCTTC
CDR3aa: CASSQGQSVAENYGYTF

abundance: .
v_gene: TRBV19
d_gene: .
j_gene: TRBJ1-2
CDR3nt: TGTGCCAGTAGTCCCCGGACTGCTCCCACTCTCTATGGCTACACCTTC
CDR3aa: CASSPRTAPTLYGYTF

abundance: once
v_gene: TRBV6-4
d_gene: TRBD2
j_gene: TRBJ2-1
CDR3nt: TGTGCCAGCAGCGGTCTAGCGGGAGCGTTCAATGAGCAGTTCTTC
CDR3aa: CASSGLAGAFNEQFF